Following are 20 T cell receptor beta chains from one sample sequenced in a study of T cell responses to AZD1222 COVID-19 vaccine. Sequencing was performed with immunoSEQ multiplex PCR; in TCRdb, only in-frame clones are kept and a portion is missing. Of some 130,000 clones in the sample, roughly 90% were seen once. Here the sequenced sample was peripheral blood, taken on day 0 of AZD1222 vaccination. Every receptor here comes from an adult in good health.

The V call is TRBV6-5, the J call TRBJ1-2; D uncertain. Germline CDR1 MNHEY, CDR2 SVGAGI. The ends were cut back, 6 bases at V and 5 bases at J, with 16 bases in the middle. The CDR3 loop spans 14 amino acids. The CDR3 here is CASSPTLGSYGYTF. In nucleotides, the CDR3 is TGTGCCAGCAGCCCAACACTCGGAAGTTATGGCTACACCTTC.

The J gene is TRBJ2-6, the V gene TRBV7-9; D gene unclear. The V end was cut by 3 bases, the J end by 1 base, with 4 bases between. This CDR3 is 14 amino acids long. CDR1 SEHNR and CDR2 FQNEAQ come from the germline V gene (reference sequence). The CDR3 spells CASSFRSGANVLTF. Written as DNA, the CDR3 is TGTGCCAGCAGCTTCAGGTCTGGGGCCAACGTCCTGACTTTC.

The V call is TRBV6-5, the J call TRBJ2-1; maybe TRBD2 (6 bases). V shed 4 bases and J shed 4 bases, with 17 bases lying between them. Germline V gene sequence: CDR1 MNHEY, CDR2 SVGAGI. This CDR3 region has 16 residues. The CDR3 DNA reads TGTGCCAGCAGTTCGCCTGACGGGGGATCATACAATGAGCAGTTCTTC. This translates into CASSSPDGGSYNEQFF.

The CDR3 sequence: CASSVRQGAGGYTF. CDR3 nucleotide sequence: TGTGCCAGTAGTGTCCGACAGGGGGCAGGTGGCTACACCTTC. The J gene is TRBJ1-2, the V gene TRBV19; TRBD1 matches 10 bases. Germline CDR1 reads LNHDA; CDR2 reads SQIVND (reference sequence). The CDR3 length is 14 residues. V shed 5 bases and J 7 bases; nucleotides not matched to a gene: 7.

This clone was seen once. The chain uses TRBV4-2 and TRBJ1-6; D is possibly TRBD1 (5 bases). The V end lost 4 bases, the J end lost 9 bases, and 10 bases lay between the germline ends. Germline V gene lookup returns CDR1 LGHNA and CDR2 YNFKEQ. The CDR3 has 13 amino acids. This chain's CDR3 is CASSPGGGSPLHF. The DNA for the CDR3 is TGTGCCAGCAGCCCCGGGGGGGGTTCACCCCTCCACTTT.

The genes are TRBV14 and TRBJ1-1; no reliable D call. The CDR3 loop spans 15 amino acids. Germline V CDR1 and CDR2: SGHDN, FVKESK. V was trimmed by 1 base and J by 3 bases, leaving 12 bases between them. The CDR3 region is CASSQVSAADTEAFF. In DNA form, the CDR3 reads TGTGCCAGCAGCCAAGTTAGTGCGGCGGACACTGAAGCTTTCTTT.

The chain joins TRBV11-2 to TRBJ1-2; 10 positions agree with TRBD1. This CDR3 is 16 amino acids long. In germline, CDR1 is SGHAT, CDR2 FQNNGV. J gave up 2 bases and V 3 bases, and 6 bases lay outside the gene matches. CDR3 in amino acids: CASSLTGGNSNYGYTF. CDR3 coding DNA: TGTGCCAGCAGCTTGACAGGGGGCAACTCGAACTATGGCTACACCTTC.

The CDR3 DNA is TGTGCCAGCTCTCTCACCGGGGACAGACTTAATGAAAAACTGTTTTTT. Amino acid sequence: CASSLTGDRLNEKLFF. J is TRBJ1-4 and V is TRBV18; 7 nucleotides agree with TRBD1. Germline V lookup: CDR1 KGHSH, CDR2 LQKENI. CDR3 length equals 16 residues. J lost 4 bases, V lost 6 bases, and 11 bases had no gene match.

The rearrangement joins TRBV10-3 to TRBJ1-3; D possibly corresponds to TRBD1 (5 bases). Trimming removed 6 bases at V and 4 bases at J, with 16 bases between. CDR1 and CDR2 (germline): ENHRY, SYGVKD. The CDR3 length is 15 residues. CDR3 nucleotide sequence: TGTGCCATCAGGGGCCAGGGAGACGACGGAAACACCATATATTTT. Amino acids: CAIRGQGDDGNTIYF.

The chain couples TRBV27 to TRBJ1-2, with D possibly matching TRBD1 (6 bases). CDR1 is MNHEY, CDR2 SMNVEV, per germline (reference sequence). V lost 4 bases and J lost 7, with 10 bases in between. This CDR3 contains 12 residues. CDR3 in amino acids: CASSSQQGGYTF. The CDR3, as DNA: TGTGCCAGCAGTTCTCAACAGGGTGGCTACACCTTC.

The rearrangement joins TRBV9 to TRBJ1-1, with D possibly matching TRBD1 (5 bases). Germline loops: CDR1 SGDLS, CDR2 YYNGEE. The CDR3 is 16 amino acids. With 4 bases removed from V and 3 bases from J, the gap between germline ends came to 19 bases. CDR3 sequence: CASSPRGGSRDTEAFF. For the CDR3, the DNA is TGTGCCAGCAGCCCGAGGGGTGGATCGAGGGACACTGAAGCTTTCTTT.

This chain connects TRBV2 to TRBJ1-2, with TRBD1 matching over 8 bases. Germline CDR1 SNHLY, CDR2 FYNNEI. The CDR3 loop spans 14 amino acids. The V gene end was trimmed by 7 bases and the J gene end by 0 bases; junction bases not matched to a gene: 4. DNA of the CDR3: TGTGCCAGCACTGGGACAGGAACTAACTATGGCTACACCTTC. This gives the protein CASTGTGTNYGYTF.

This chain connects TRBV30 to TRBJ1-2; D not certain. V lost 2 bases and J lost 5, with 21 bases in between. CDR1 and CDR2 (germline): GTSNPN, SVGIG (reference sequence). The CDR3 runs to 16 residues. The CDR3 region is CAWSSKRAPLPYGYTF. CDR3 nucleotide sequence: TGTGCCTGGAGTAGTAAAAGGGCTCCGTTACCTTATGGCTACACCTTC.

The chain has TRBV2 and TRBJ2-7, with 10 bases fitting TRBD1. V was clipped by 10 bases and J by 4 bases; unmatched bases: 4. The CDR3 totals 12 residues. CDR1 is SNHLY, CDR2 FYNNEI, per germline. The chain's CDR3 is CAIRDRGYEQYF. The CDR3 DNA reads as TGTGCCATCCGGGACAGGGGATACGAGCAGTACTTC.

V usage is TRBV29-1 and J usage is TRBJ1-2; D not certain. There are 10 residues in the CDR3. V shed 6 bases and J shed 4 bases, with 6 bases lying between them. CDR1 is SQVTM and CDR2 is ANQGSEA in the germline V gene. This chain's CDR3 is CSVEGYGYTF. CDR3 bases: TGCAGCGTGGAGGGCTATGGCTACACCTTC.

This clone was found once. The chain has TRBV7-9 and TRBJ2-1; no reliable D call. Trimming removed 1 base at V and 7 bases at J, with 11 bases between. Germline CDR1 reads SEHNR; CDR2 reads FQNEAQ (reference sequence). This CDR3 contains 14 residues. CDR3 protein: CASSLVDGRNEQFF. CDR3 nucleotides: TGTGCCAGCAGCTTAGTTGACGGTCGAAATGAGCAGTTCTTC.

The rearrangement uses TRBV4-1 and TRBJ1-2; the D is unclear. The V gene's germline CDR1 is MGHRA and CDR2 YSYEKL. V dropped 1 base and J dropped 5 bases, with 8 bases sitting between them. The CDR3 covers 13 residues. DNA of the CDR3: TGCGCCAGCAGCCAAGTTGGGGAATATGGCTACACCTTC. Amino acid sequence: CASSQVGEYGYTF.

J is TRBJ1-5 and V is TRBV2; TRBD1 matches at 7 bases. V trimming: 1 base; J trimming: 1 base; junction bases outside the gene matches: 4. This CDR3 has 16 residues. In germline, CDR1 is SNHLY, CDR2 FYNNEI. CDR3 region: CASSEGTGRSNQPQHF. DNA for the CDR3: TGTGCCAGCAGTGAAGGGACAGGAAGGAGCAATCAGCCCCAGCATTTT.

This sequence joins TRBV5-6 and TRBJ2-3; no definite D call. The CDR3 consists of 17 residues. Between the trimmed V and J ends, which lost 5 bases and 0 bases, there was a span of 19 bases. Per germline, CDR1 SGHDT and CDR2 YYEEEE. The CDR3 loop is CASSLEPVPVSTDTQYF. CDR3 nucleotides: TGTGCCAGCAGTCTGGAGCCGGTACCTGTTAGCACAGATACGCAGTATTTT.

Here the CDR3 reads CASSEFGLMLEKLFF. The CDR3 DNA sequence: TGTGCCAGCAGTGAGTTCGGATTAATGCTGGAAAAACTGTTTTTT. The chain has TRBV2 and TRBJ1-4, with D hard to call. The CDR3 is 15 amino acids. V lost 3 bases and J 8 bases, leaving 16 bases between the germline ends. Germline loops: CDR1 SNHLY, CDR2 FYNNEI.